Listed below are T cell receptor beta chains from one sample, sequenced in a study of blood T cell repertoires in COVID-19. Generated by immunoSEQ multiplex PCR, the TCRdb table keeps only in-frame clones and is missing some. The data contain approximately 270,000 clones, roughly 90% of them singletons. Sequenced material: PBMCs or T cells enriched from blood (not recorded which). Receptors were obtained from a woman aged 55-70 years who had recovered from COVID-19. Both conserved end residues are part of each CDR3. A D gene is named only where the DNA matches it firmly. Clone size is shown for a subset of rows, as once, few, many or a class of expanded clone.

clone size,D gene,J gene,V gene,CDR3 DNA,CDR3 protein
NA,TRBD1,TRBJ1-5,TRBV7-9,TGTGCCAGCAGCCGAGACTATAGGGGGCCTCAGCCCCAGCATTTT,CASSRDYRGPQPQHF
NA,NA,TRBJ2-3,TRBV4-1,TGCGCCAGCAGCAGGTCGGACAGCAGCACAGATACGCAGTATTTT,CASSRSDSSTDTQYF
NA,NA,TRBJ2-1,TRBV6-4,TGTGCCAGCACCCGTCAGCTAGGCGATGAGCAGTTCTTC,CASTRQLGDEQFF
NA,TRBD2,TRBJ2-7,TRBV10-3,TGTGCCATCAGTGACGGGGGGGCAAGGAACGAGCAGTACTTC,CAISDGGARNEQYF
NA,NA,TRBJ2-3,TRBV3-1/TRBV3-2,TGTGCCAGCAGCCAAGATCTGGGGGGTACGCAGTATTTT,CASSQDLGGTQYF
NA,NA,TRBJ2-2,TRBV2,TGTGCCAGCAGAAACCGGGAGCTCACCGGGGAGCTGTTTTTT,CASRNRELTGELFF
few,NA,TRBJ1-1,TRBV20-1,TGCAGTGCTAGTTCGGGAAACACTGAAGCTTTCTTT,CSASSGNTEAFF
few,TRBD1,TRBJ2-7,TRBV29-1,TGCAGCGTGACACTTTTCCCAGGGGGCGAAGCCGAGCAGTACTTC,CSVTLFPGGEAEQYF
NA,NA,TRBJ1-1,TRBV6-5,TGTGCCAGCAGCGCAGGGGATCCCACTGAAGCTTTCTTT,CASSAGDPTEAFF
NA,NA,TRBJ1-5,TRBV4-1,TGCGCCAGCAGCCAGCCAGGGCGCTTACTCAATCAGCCCCAGCATTTT,CASSQPGRLLNQPQHF
few,NA,TRBJ2-7,TRBV6-6,TGTGCCAGCAGGGCGGGACTGGCCCCCTACGAGCAGTACTTC,CASRAGLAPYEQYF
NA,TRBD2,TRBJ2-7,TRBV2,TGTGCCAACAAGGGTCGGACTAGCGCTACCTACGAGCAGTACTTC,CANKGRTSATYEQYF
NA,NA,TRBJ2-3,TRBV30,TGTGCCTGGAGTGAGGGTAGCGCGGCAAGCACAGATACGCAGTATTTT,CAWSEGSAASTDTQYF
NA,TRBD1,TRBJ1-6,TRBV7-2,TGTGCCAGCAGCTTATGGGGACAGATTAATTCACCCCTCCACTTT,CASSLWGQINSPLHF
NA,NA,TRBJ1-3,TRBV18,TGTGCCAGCTCACTTACCCAGGTGCCGAGGGACACCATATATTTT,CASSLTQVPRDTIYF
NA,NA,TRBJ2-2,TRBV14,TGTGCCAGCAGCCAAGATTCGTCAGGGTACACCGGGGAGCTGTTTTTT,CASSQDSSGYTGELFF
NA,NA,TRBJ2-7,TRBV3-1/TRBV3-2,TGTGCCAGCAGCCAAGAGGGGAGTTACGAGCAGTACTTC,CASSQEGSYEQYF
NA,NA,TRBJ1-1,TRBV19,TGTGCCATCACAGGGCCCGACACTGAAGCTTTCTTT,CAITGPDTEAFF
NA,TRBD1,TRBJ2-2,TRBV28,TGTGCCAGCAGTTCGACAGGGGCCACCGGGGAGCTGTTTTTT,CASSSTGATGELFF
NA,NA,TRBJ2-5,TRBV6-4,TGTGCCAGCAGTGACTCCTGCCTAGCGTCGTACCAAGAGACCCAGTACTTC,CASSDSCLASYQETQYF
NA,NA,TRBJ1-4,TRBV20-1,TGCAGTGCTAGAGGGTGGGAGGGACTGTTTTTT,CSARGWEGLFF
NA,TRBD2,TRBJ2-3,TRBV5-1,TGCGCCAGCTCTATTGGGACTAGCGGGAGCACAGATACGCAGTATTTT,CASSIGTSGSTDTQYF